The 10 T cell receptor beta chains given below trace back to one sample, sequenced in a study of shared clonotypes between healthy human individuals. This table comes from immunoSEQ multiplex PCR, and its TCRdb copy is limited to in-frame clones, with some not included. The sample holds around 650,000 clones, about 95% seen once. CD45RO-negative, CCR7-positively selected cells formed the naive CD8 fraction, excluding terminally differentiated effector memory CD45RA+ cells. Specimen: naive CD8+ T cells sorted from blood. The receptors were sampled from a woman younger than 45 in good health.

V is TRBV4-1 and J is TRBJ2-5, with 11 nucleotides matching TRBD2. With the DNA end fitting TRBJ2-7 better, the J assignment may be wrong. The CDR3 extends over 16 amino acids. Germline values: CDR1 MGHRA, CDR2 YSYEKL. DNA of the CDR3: TGCGCCAGCAGCCCCAGAGCCGGGACTAGCGGCTACGAGCAGTACTTC. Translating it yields CASSPRAGTSGYEQYF.

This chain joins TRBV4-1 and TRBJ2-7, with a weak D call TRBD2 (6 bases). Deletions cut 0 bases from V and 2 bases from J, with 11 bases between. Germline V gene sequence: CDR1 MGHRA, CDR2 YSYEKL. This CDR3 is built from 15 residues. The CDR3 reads CASSQEEGPTYEQYF. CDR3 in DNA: TGCGCCAGCAGCCAAGAGGAGGGACCCACCTACGAGCAGTACTTC.

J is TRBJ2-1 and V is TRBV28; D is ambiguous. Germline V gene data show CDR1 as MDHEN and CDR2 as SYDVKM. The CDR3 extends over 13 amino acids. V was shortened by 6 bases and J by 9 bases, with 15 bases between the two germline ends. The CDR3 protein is CASSPRSYVEQFF. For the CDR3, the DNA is TGTGCCAGCAGCCCAAGGTCCTATGTTGAGCAGTTCTTC.

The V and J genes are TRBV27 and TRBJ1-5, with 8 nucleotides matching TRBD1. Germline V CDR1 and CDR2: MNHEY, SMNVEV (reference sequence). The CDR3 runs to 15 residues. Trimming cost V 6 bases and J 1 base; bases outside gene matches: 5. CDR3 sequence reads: CASSRTGGSNQPQHF. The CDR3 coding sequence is TGTGCCAGCAGCCGCACAGGGGGGAGCAATCAGCCCCAGCATTTT.

The CDR3 is CASSWDSGELFF. For the CDR3, the DNA is TGTGCCAGCAGCTGGGACAGCGGGGAGCTGTTTTTT. This chain uses TRBV5-4 with TRBJ2-2; the match to TRBD1 covers 7 bases. Germline CDR1 is SGHNT and CDR2 is YYREEE (reference sequence). The CDR3 runs to 12 residues. Unmatched junction bases numbered 0, after V lost 3 bases and J lost 7 bases.

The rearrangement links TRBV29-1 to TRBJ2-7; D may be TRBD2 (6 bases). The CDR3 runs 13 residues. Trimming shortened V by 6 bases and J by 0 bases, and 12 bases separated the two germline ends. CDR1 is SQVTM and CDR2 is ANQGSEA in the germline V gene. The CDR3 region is CSVLALDSYEQYF. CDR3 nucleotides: TGCAGCGTACTAGCCTTAGACTCCTACGAGCAGTACTTC.

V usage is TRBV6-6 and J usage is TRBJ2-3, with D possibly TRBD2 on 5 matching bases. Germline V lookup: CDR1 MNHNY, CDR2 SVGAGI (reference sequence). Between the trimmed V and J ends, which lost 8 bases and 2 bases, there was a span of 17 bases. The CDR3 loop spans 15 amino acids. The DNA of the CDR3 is TGTGCCAGCTCCCCACTATCCGGGAACACAGATACGCAGTATTTT. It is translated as CASSPLSGNTDTQYF.

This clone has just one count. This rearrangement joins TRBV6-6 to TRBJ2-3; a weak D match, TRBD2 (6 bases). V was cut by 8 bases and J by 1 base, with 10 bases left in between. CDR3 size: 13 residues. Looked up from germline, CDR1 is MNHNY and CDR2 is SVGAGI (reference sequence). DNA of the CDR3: TGTGCCAGCGGAGGGGCGGGCACAGATACGCAGTATTTT. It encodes CASGGAGTDTQYF.

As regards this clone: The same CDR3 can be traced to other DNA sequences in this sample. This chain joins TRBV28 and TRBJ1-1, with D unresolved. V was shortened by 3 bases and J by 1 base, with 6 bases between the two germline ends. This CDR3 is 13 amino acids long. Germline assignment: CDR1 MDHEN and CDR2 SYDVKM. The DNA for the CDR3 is TGTGCCAGCAGTTTGGCAGAGAACACTGAAGCTTTCTTT. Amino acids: CASSLAENTEAFF.

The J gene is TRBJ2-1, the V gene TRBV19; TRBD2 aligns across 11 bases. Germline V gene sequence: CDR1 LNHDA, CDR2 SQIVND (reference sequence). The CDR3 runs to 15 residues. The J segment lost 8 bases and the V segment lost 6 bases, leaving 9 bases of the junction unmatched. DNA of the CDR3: TGTGCCAGTAGCCCACTAGCGGGAGCATTTGATGAGCAGTTCTTC. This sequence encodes CASSPLAGAFDEQFF.